This TCR beta chain was retrieved from a study of human T cells and chemical hapten exposure. Study summary: 0.01% DPC was applied to the upper back in patch tests, which were read at 6 days.

This sample's time point: patch test 1, 2 weeks after DPC sensitization. Regarding treatment: therapeutic diphenylcyclopropenone sensitization with weekly scalp DPC. Alopecia patients deemed DPC-suitable, aged 18 to 70, excluding pregnancy. Germline CDR1 is MNHEY and CDR2 is SMNVEV (reference sequence). V was shortened by 6 bases and J by 5 bases, with 19 bases between the two germline ends. The CDR3 consists of 15 residues. TCRdb passed the RACE reads through MiXCR, listing each CDR3 protein once. The table lists about 380,000 distinct CDR3 sequences, approximately 5.1% of them singletons. This clonotype was sampled from a woman aged 50 to 65 with alopecia areata. Some clones in this sample may be carry-over from other donors' samples. Sequencing was performed on whole blood, taken in connection with sensitization to the hapten diphenylcyclopropenone (DPC). The chain has TRBV27 and TRBJ1-2; perhaps TRBD1 as D (5 bases). The CDR3 reads CASSSGHGRSYGYTF. The CDR3 coding sequence is TGTGCCAGCAGCTCCGGACATGGGAGGTCTTATGGCTACACCTTC.